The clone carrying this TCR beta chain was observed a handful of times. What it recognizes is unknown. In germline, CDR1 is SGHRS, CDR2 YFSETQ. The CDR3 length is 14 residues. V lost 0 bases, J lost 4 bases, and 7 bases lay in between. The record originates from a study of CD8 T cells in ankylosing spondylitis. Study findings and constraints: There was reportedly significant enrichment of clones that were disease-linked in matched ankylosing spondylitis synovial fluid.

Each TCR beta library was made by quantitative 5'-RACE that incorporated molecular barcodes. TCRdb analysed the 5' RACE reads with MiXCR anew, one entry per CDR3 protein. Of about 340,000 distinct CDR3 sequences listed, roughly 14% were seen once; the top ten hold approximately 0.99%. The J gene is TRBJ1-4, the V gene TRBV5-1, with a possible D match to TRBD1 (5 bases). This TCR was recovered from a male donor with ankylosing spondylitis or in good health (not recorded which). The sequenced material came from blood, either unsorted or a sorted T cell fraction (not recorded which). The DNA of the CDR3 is TGCGCCAGCAGCTTGGAAGGGGATAATGAAAAACTGTTTTTT. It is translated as CASSLEGDNEKLFF.